This T cell receptor (beta chain) was captured in a study of T cells in Graves' hyperthyroidism and ophthalmopathy. Study-level results: A model of 13 V-J features distinguished ophthalmopathy from stable hyperthyroidism.

The CDR3 consists of 17 residues. Germline CDR1 SGHVS, CDR2 FQNEAQ. The ends were cut back, 2 bases at V and 2 bases at J, with 16 bases in the middle. Amplification of TCR beta CDR3 regions used RNA as the template. The study used the HTBI primer set for a first-round RT-PCR of the TCR CDR3. TCRdb re-derived calls from the multiplex PCR reads in MiXCR, one entry per CDR3 protein. The profile shows around 450,000 distinct CDR3 sequences, roughly 14% of them singletons. Across 18 months, stable Graves' hyperthyroidism was marked by no progression to ophthalmopathy. Exclusion followed for patients with uncontrolled infection, other autoimmune disease, pregnancy or lactation. This clonotype was detected a few times. Its antigen is not known.

The chain is built from TRBV7-8 and TRBJ1-5, with D tentatively TRBD1 (5 bases). The sequenced sample consisted of blood. The source is a woman aged 18-29 years with Graves' hyperthyroidism. This CDR3 is CASSLMGLGGRNQPQHF. Here the CDR3 DNA reads TGTGCCAGCAGCTTAATGGGACTGGGCGGGCGCAATCAGCCCCAGCATTTT.